This paragraph reports one T cell receptor beta chain. This clonotype was detected many times. No cognate antigen has been identified for it. No clone much larger than this one lies a single base away; base qualities are absent. Libraries from unsorted PBMCs were made from 2 million PBMCs kept in RNAlater at -80 degrees C until RNA extraction. Multiple sclerosis patients were enrolled in a US clinical protocol under which disease progression was evaluated by magnetic resonance imaging. PBMCs were separated from peripheral blood using Ficoll-Hypaque density gradient centrifugation and then cryopreserved in liquid nitrogen. cDNA was synthesized by template-switch 5'RACE using a primer carrying a 10-nucleotide random unique molecular identifier by which each TCR transcript was tagged. Every sequencing run covered 15-18 subjects and yielded more than 200 million TCR-beta sequences. Total RNA was extracted with the RNeasy kit. The KAPA Real-time Library Amplification kit was used to amplify TCR-beta VDJ regions with primers targeting the TCR constant region and the 5'RACE anchor. A first PCR added sample indexes and Illumina adaptors, after which a second PCR increased the library yield. After purification with Ampure beads, the TCR product of roughly 650 bp was size-selected on a 2% E-gel SizeSelection system. Before pooling, library quality was checked on a Bioanalyzer, concentration was measured with Qubit, and libraries were quantified with the Kapa Library Quantification kit. An Illumina HiSeq 2500 sequenced the libraries paired-end 2 x 150 bp. To increase sequence diversity, about 25-31% phiX was spiked into each library pool. In the original analysis: Quality-filtered reads were processed with the UMI-based MiGEC pipeline, and over 80% of raw TCR sequences were removed by the MiGEC pipeline during error correction. VDJ genes were aligned to IMGT germline references, and clonotypes were defined by unique CDR3 amino acid sequence plus V-J genes. Clonal expansion, Shannon diversity and CDR3 relatedness were evaluated with VDJtools (CalcPairwiseDistances, ClusterSamples), while phylogenetic trees were built in CLCbio workbench. Expanded clones were defined as having at least 8 unique UMIs, based on coefficient-of-variation modelling across technical triplicates. TCRdb handled the public reads itself, with Q25 trimming in fastp and clone calling in MiXCR, and kept productive beta chains. When rows share a CDR3 protein, they turn into one entry using the most common DNA and genes. V and J calls and clone size were set by TCRdb, not the authors. This sample lists fewer than 80,000 distinct CDR3 sequences; around 4.8% were detected once. The ten largest clones capture approximately 3.5% of the sample.

This sample stems from a study of neurological immune-mediated disorders (dated by TCRdb to the late 2010s). About the full investigation: Among the 35 or so multiple sclerosis patients, relapsing-remitting MS was present in roughly 30 and secondary progressive MS was present in 3. Longitudinal samples, technical triplicates and paired sorted CD4+ and CD8+ T-cell subsets, alongside PBMC samples, were included among the 106 TCR-beta libraries. Peripheral blood TCR-beta repertoires from patients with HTLV-I-associated myelopathy (HAM/TSP), patients with multiple sclerosis, and healthy controls were compared in the study using UMI-based sequencing. The cohort comprised 65 to 75 subjects: some 14 HAM/TSP patients, approximately 34 multiple sclerosis patients and 20 or so healthy controls. General study outcomes and caveats: TCR clonal expansion was highest in HAM/TSP patients and lowest in MS patients, with MS patients falling below even healthy controls. The MS cluster was not associated with any clinical or MRI features, and the authors stated that larger cohorts are needed. In a phylogenetic analysis, the repertoires of 18 out of 34 MS patients fell into a single cluster of related CDR3 sequences, pointing to a possible signature at the repertoire level. Expanded clones from different subjects shared no identical CDR3 amino acid sequences, which suggests that TCR-beta repertoires were private in all groups.

According to the germline V gene, CDR1 reads MNHEY and CDR2 reads SVGEGT. The cysteine opens and the phenylalanine closes a CDR3 of 16 amino acids. Only the CDR3 DNA stays, 48 bases, in frame from base 1. V lost 2 bases and J lost 0 bases, and the count of bases not matched to a germline gene is 4. Recombination joined TRBV6-2 or TRBV6-3 with TRBJ2-4; 7 middle bases align to TRBD1. This TCR was recovered from a woman aged 45 to 65 with multiple sclerosis. Sequenced: PBMCs. The DNA reads TGTGCCAGCAGTTACCCCGGGACAGTAGCCAAAAACATTCAGTACTTC. The encoded protein is CASSYPGTVAKNIQYF.